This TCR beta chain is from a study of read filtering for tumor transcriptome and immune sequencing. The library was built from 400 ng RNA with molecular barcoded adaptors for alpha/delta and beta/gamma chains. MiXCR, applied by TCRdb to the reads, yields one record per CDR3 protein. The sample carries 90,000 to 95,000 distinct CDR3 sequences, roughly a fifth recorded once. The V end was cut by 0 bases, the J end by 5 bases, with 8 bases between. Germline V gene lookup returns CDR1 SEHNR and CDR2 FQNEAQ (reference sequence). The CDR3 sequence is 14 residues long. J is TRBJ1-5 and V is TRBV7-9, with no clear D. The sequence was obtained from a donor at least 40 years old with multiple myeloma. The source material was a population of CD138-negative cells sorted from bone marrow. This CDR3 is CASSLAGSDQPQHF. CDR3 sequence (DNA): TGTGCCAGCAGCTTAGCCGGGAGCGATCAGCCCCAGCATTTT.